The present T cell receptor beta chain was sequenced within a study of blood T cell repertoires in COVID-19. Authors' methods: For nucleated cells, counts were estimated from reference gene primer amplification. Libraries were prepared by immunoSEQ multiplex PCR; TCRdb keeps only in-frame clonotypes and omits some of them. That table supplies the V and J calls and clone size; D and trimming were determined from the DNA. Of 150,000 to 200,000 clones listed, around nine tenths are singletons. This sequence was found in a man between 50 and 59 years old who had recovered from COVID-19. The sample taken for sequencing was peripheral blood.

This chain's CDR3 is CASSSSGSGVQTQYF. The CDR3 DNA sequence: TGTGCCAGTAGTTCTAGCGGGAGTGGAGTACAGACCCAGTACTTC. This sequence joins TRBV19 and TRBJ2-5; 10 bases agree with TRBD2. Looked up from germline, CDR1 is LNHDA and CDR2 is SQIVND (reference sequence). There are 15 residues in the CDR3. V was pared by 5 bases and J by 6 bases, with 9 bases of the junction left unmatched.